The clone carrying this TCR beta chain was seen repeatedly, ten times or more. Antigen specificity is unknown. The sample's time point: persistent/refractory GD, antithyroid drugs over 5 years with positive TRAb. Following extraction of RNA from PBMCs, that RNA was used to make the TCR library. Construction of TCR beta libraries relied on iRepertoire HTBI primers and on Arm-PCR targeting CDR3 regions. TCRdb re-called the multiplex PCR reads through MiXCR, storing one row per CDR3 protein. Seen here are 600,000 to 800,000 distinct CDR3 sequences, approximately 31% observed once, and the top ten hold around 40%. This sample is drawn from a study of regulatory T cells in long-lasting Graves disease. Study at large: With positive TSH receptor antibodies and over 5 years of antithyroid drugs, Graves' disease was considered persistent.

Regarding the study as a whole: Newly diagnosed disease favored TRBV20-1 and TRBJ2-1 over persistent disease. Graves' patients with persistent disease showed TCR diversity lower than patients newly diagnosed.

Trimming at V came to 6 bases and at J to 8 bases, leaving 9 bases not matched to a gene. This CDR3 comprises 13 residues. This sequence originates from a female donor with Graves disease. The V and J genes are TRBV12-3 or TRBV12-4 and TRBJ1-2; TRBD1 matches at 7 bases. The starting material was peripheral blood mononuclear cells (PBMCs), obtained when the disease was refractory, from a patient treated with antithyroid drugs. DNA of the CDR3: TGTGCCAGCAGCCTCCGGGACAGAGACGGCTACACCTTC. It specifies CASSLRDRDGYTF.